The next 21 T cell receptor beta chains were all read from a single sample in a study of identical twins. TCRdb recomputed calls from the 5' RACE reads with MiXCR, one row per CDR3 protein. The repertoire holds about 730,000 distinct CDR3 sequences, with around 20% as singletons. This sample also belongs to another study, concerning T cells expressing NK-cell markers.

Specimen: PBMCs. The receptors come from a young woman in good health.

This clonotype was picked up many times. This chain joins TRBV27 and TRBJ2-3; 10 bases map to TRBD2. The V and J ends lost 1 base and 7 bases, in that order; junction bases with no gene match: 8. The CDR3 covers 16 residues. CDR1 and CDR2 (germline): MNHEY, SMNVEV (reference sequence). CDR3 nucleotide sequence: TGTGCCAGCAGTTTATATCCAGCGGGAGGGAGAAATACGCAGTATTTT. Translated: CASSLYPAGGRNTQYF.

This clonotype was picked up many times. The chain carries TRBV20-1 and TRBJ2-1; 7 bases map to TRBD2. This CDR3 region has 15 residues. The V and J ends lost 3 bases and 6 bases, in that order; junction bases with no gene match: 11. Per the germline V gene, CDR1 is DFQATT and CDR2 is SNEGSKA (reference sequence). This CDR3 reads CSASKGRAPGNEQFF. CDR3 DNA: TGCAGTGCTAGTAAAGGGAGGGCCCCGGGCAATGAGCAGTTCTTC.

This clonotype was found a few times. Relative to the germline gene, one junction end is altered; a read error may explain this. The chain has TRBV7-7 and TRBJ2-2; the match to TRBD1 covers 9 bases. Germline V gene lookup returns CDR1 SSHAT and CDR2 FNYEAQ (reference sequence). The CDR3 is made up of 15 amino acids. The DNA of the CDR3 is TGTGCTAGCAGCTCTAAAGGGACAGGGCCCGGGGAGCTGTTTTTT. This sequence encodes CASSSKGTGPGELFF.

This clonotype was detected many times. The rearrangement links TRBV6-5 to TRBJ1-1, with D hard to call. Germline V gives CDR1 MNHEY, CDR2 SVGAGI. This CDR3 comprises 14 residues. Between the trimmed V and J ends, which lost 2 bases and 4 bases, there was a span of 11 bases. The CDR3, as DNA: TGTGCCAGCAGTTACAGGGAACGAACCACTGAAGCTTTCTTT. Translation: CASSYRERTTEAFF.

This clonotype was found a few times. The rearrangement links TRBV6-5 to TRBJ2-3; D might be TRBD2 (6 bases). The germline CDR1 and CDR2 sequences are MNHEY and SVGAGI. Trimming removed 0 bases from V and 3 bases from J, with 10 bases in between. This CDR3 region has 15 residues. The CDR3 sequence is CASSYSNGGTDTQYF. The CDR3, as DNA: TGTGCCAGCAGTTACTCGAATGGAGGGACAGATACGCAGTATTTT.

This clonotype was found a few times. J is TRBJ2-2 and V is TRBV10-3; TRBD1 might be the D (6 bases). The germline CDR1 and CDR2 sequences are ENHRY and SYGVKD. Between the trimmed V and J ends, which lost 3 bases and 6 bases, there was a span of 11 bases. The CDR3 loop spans 14 amino acids. Here the CDR3 reads CAISEVQGAGELFF. The CDR3 nucleotides read TGTGCCATCAGTGAAGTACAGGGCGCCGGGGAGCTGTTTTTT.

This clonotype was detected ten times or more. The chain combines TRBV7-9 with TRBJ2-3; 10 positions agree with TRBD2. The CDR3 is 14 amino acids. J was trimmed by 5 bases and V by 3 bases; bases with no gene match: 2. The germline V gene encodes CDR1 SEHNR and CDR2 FQNEAQ (reference sequence). The CDR3 loop is CASSLSSGRDTQYF. In nucleotides, the CDR3 is TGTGCCAGCAGCTTGTCTAGCGGGAGAGATACGCAGTATTTT.

As to this clonotype: At one of its ends the junction is not consistent with the germline gene, which may arise from a read error. The chain joins TRBV7-7 to TRBJ2-5, with D hard to call. CDR1 is SSHAT, CDR2 FNYEAQ, per germline (reference sequence). The CDR3 has 13 amino acids. DNA of the CDR3: TGTGCTAGCAGCCCGCAGACGGGAGAGACCCAGTACTTC. It is translated as CASSPQTGETQYF.

This sequence joins TRBV10-3 and TRBJ1-5; the D gene is possibly TRBD1 (5 bases). From germline, CDR1 is ENHRY and CDR2 SYGVKD. The CDR3 is 15 residues long. V was cut by 0 bases and J by 8 bases, with 14 bases left in between. In nucleotides, the CDR3 is TGTGCCATCAGTGAGTCCGCGGCGAGCAGGGAGCCCCAGCATTTT. As protein: CAISESAASREPQHF.

This chain uses TRBV6-5 with TRBJ2-7; 8 nucleotides match TRBD2. There are 16 residues in the CDR3. From germline, CDR1 is MNHEY and CDR2 SVGAGI. The ends lost 3 bases at V and 4 bases at J; junction bases unmatched: 11. CDR3 nucleotide sequence: TGTGCCAGCAGTTATGCGGCGGGAGGTTTTGTTTACGAGCAGTACTTC. It yields the protein CASSYAAGGFVYEQYF.

This chain joins TRBV29-1 and TRBJ2-3; perhaps D is TRBD1 or TRBD2 (6 bases each). The length of the CDR3 is 11 residues. V shed 6 bases and J shed 8 bases, with 12 bases lying between them. CDR1 SQVTM and CDR2 ANQGSEA come from the germline V gene. This chain's CDR3 is CSVQKGGTQYF. In DNA form, the CDR3 reads TGCAGCGTCCAAAAGGGGGGTACGCAGTATTTT.

The DNA of the CDR3 is TGCAGTGCTAGTCGGGGGCCTGGAAACACCATATATTTT. Translated, it gives CSASRGPGNTIYF. This rearrangement joins TRBV20-1 to TRBJ1-3, with a weak D call TRBD1 (6 bases). Germline V gene sequence: CDR1 DFQATT, CDR2 SNEGSKA (reference sequence). V was cut by 3 bases and J by 2 bases, with 8 bases left in between. CDR3 length equals 13 residues.

In this sample, this clonotype turned up a few times. This chain uses TRBV25-1 with TRBJ2-1, with D hard to call. Germline CDR1 reads MGHDK; CDR2 reads SYGVNS. Between the trimmed V and J ends, which lost 8 bases and 4 bases, there was a span of 18 bases. The CDR3 is made up of 15 amino acids. The CDR3 region has the DNA TGTGCCAGCGCAAACCGCGCATCCTATTACAATGAGCAGTTCTTC. Protein sequence: CASANRASYYNEQFF. Full variable domain (missing parts from reference TRBV25-1 and TRBJ2-1): EADIYQTPRYLVIGTGKKITLECSQTMGHDKMYWYQQDPGMELHLIHYSYGVNSTEKGDLSSESTVSRIRTEHFPLTLESARPSHTSQYLCASANRASYYNEQFFGPGTRLTVL.

This chain uses TRBV7-8 with TRBJ2-3; TRBD1 matches at 7 bases. J was trimmed by 3 bases and V by 5 bases; bases with no gene match: 8. The CDR3 has 15 residues. Germline V gives CDR1 SGHVS, CDR2 FQNEAQ. As DNA, the CDR3 is TGTGCCAGCAGCCCCAGGGGGTTGGGGACAGATACGCAGTATTTT. It translates to CASSPRGLGTDTQYF.

The chain uses TRBV5-1 and TRBJ1-1; 7 bases are a match to TRBD1. Germline trimming cut 4 bases from V and 0 bases from J; bases unmatched to any gene: 9. The CDR3 sequence is 16 residues long. CDR1 SGHRS and CDR2 YFSETQ come from the germline V gene. The CDR3 DNA reads as TGCGCCAGCAGCAGGCACAGGGGAGGAATGAACACTGAAGCTTTCTTT. Translation: CASSRHRGGMNTEAFF.

This chain links TRBV20-1 with TRBJ2-7, with TRBD2 matching over 7 bases. Germline V gives CDR1 DFQATT, CDR2 SNEGSKA (reference sequence). V lost 0 bases, J lost 3 bases, and 5 bases stayed unmatched. The CDR3 loop spans 14 amino acids. This CDR3 reads CSARDERDYYEQYF. The CDR3 coding sequence is TGCAGTGCTAGAGATGAGCGGGACTACTACGAGCAGTACTTC.

This clonotype has just a few counts. The V call is TRBV11-1, the J call TRBJ2-2, with a possible D match to TRBD1 (5 bases). CDR1 is SGHAT, CDR2 FQDESV, per germline (reference sequence). The CDR3 runs to 19 residues. Trimming pared 5 bases from V and 0 bases from J, leaving 22 bases between. The CDR3 here is CASSPRMSHRRTNTGELFF. The CDR3 bases are TGTGCCAGCAGCCCCCGCATGAGCCACAGGAGAACGAACACCGGGGAGCTGTTTTTT. The full variable domain, its missing parts supplied by reference TRBV11-1 and TRBJ2-2, is EAEVAQSPRYKITEKSQAVAFWCDPISGHATLYWYRQILGQGPELLVQFQDESVVDDSQLPKDRFSAERLKGVDSTLKIQPAELGDSAMYLCASSPRMSHRRTNTGELFFGEGSRLTVL.

This clonotype came up a few times. The chain is built from TRBV6-1 and TRBJ2-7; 11 positions agree with TRBD2. The germline V gene encodes CDR1 MNHNS and CDR2 SASEGT. The junction had 7 bases not matched to a gene; V was cut back by 2 bases and J by 1 base. This CDR3 comprises 17 residues. This CDR3 is CASSETAGTSGSYEQYF. The CDR3 DNA is TGTGCCAGCAGTGAAACGGCCGGGACTAGCGGTTCCTACGAGCAGTACTTC.

This clonotype showed up just a few times. This chain links TRBV6-2 or TRBV6-3 with TRBJ2-1; 9 positions match TRBD2. V was pared by 6 bases and J by 7 bases, with 4 bases of the junction left unmatched. Per the germline V gene, CDR1 is MNHEY and CDR2 is SVGEGT. The CDR3 spans 13 residues. CDR3 DNA sequence: TGTGCCAGCAGGCTAGCGGGAAGGAATGAGCAGTTCTTC. This codes for CASRLAGRNEQFF.

The chain employs TRBV5-1 and TRBJ2-5; tentatively, D is TRBD1 (5 bases). The V end was cut by 4 bases, the J end by 4 bases, with 14 bases between. Looked up from germline, CDR1 is SGHRS and CDR2 is YFSETQ. This CDR3 contains 14 residues. The CDR3 is CASSLGRVAETQYF. CDR3 bases: TGCGCCAGCAGCCTAGGCAGGGTCGCAGAGACCCAGTACTTC. The full variable domain, its missing parts supplied by reference TRBV5-1 and TRBJ2-5, is KAGVTQTPRYLIKTRGQQVTLSCSPISGHRSVSWYQQTPGQGLQFLFEYFSETQRNKGNFPGRFSGRQFSNSRSEMNVSTLELGDSALYLCASSLGRVAETQYFGPGTRLLVL.

V is TRBV15 and J is TRBJ2-4; D possibly corresponds to TRBD1 (6 bases). Trimming left V 6 bases short and J 3 bases short, with 12 bases between. The V gene's germline CDR1 is LNHNV and CDR2 YYDKDF (reference sequence). CDR3 size: 14 residues. The CDR3 is CATRSGVGKNIQYF. In DNA form, the CDR3 reads TGTGCCACCAGATCAGGGGTGGGCAAAAACATTCAGTACTTC.